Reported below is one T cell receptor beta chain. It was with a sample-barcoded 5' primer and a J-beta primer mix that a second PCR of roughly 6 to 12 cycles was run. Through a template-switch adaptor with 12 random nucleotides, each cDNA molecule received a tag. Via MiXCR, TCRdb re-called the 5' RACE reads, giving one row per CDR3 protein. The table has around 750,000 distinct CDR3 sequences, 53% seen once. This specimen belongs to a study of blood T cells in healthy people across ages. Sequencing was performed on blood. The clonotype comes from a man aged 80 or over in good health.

The CDR3 DNA is TGCAGTGCAGACGGGACAGGGGCTAGGCCCCGCACAGATACGCAGTATTTT. It codes for CSADGTGARPRTDTQYF. The V gene is TRBV20-1, the J gene TRBJ2-3; 10 bases align to TRBD1. The ends lost 6 bases at V and 1 base at J; junction bases unmatched: 13. The CDR3 is 17 residues long. Germline CDR1 DFQATT, CDR2 SNEGSKA (reference sequence).